The 23 T cell receptor beta chains below come from one sample, sequenced in a study of CD8+CD57+ T cells in acquired aplastic anemia. Previously, flow cytometry had revealed CD8+CD57+ cell expansion in the patients chosen for sequencing. According to the study, genomic DNA was the template for TCR beta VDJ and CDR3 profiling. MiXCR, applied by TCRdb to the reads, yields one record per CDR3 protein. Of around 430,000 distinct CDR3 sequences listed, roughly a third were seen once; the top ten hold roughly 0.89%. Sequenced material: sorted CD4+, CD8+, or CD8+CD57+ T cells (not recorded which) from PBMCs. These receptors all stem from a human donor with aplastic anemia.

There are a few counts of this clonotype. The missing conserved phenylalanine or tryptophan at the end of this CDR3 makes a read error likely. The V gene is TRBV6-1, the J gene TRBJ1-2; D uncertain. This CDR3 is 13 amino acids long. Trimming left V 6 bases short and J 0 bases short, with 8 bases between. CDR1 and CDR2 (germline): MNHNS, SASEGT. This CDR3 reads CASRVAANYGYTL. The CDR3 coding sequence is TGTGCCAGCAGGGTTGCGGCTAACTATGGCTACACCCTC.

The chain joins TRBV7-9 to TRBJ1-2; D is ambiguous. The germline V and J ends were trimmed by 5 bases and 4 bases, with 14 bases remaining between them. Germline CDR1 and CDR2: SEHNR and FQNEAQ (reference sequence). This CDR3 spans 14 amino acids. CDR3 coding DNA: TGTGCCAGCAGCCAAGGTTCGGTTACCTATGGCTACACCTTC. This sequence encodes CASSQGSVTYGYTF.

The J gene is TRBJ2-7, the V gene TRBV20-1; the D is unclear. The CDR3 is 13 residues long. Trimming cost V 6 bases and J 6 bases, with 18 bases left between them. The germline gives CDR1 DFQATT, CDR2 SNEGSKA (reference sequence). CDR3 coding DNA: TGCAGTGCCAGGAACACTTCGGTTGGCGAGCAGTACTTC. It is translated as CSARNTSVGEQYF.

The chain has TRBV10-3 and TRBJ1-2, with D tentatively TRBD1 (6 bases). The germline gives CDR1 ENHRY, CDR2 SYGVKD. The CDR3 contains 12 residues. CDR3 loop: CTTTLGGYGYTF. CDR3 sequence (DNA): TGTACCACTACACTAGGGGGCTATGGCTACACCTTC.

At least ten counts were recorded for this clonotype. The genes are TRBV7-3 and TRBJ1-2; tentatively, D is TRBD1 (5 bases). Trimming shortened V by 2 bases and J by 4 bases, and 14 bases separated the two germline ends. The CDR3 extends over 15 amino acids. CDR1 and CDR2 (germline): SGHTA, FQGTGA. The CDR3 sequence is CASSLGAGSAYGYTF. CDR3 bases: TGTGCCAGCAGCTTAGGCGCAGGGAGCGCCTATGGCTACACCTTC.

The rearrangement uses TRBV25-1 and TRBJ2-4, with unresolved D. Germline V CDR1 and CDR2: MGHDK, SYGVNS. V was trimmed by 3 bases and J by 1 base, leaving 10 bases between them. This CDR3 has 15 residues. This CDR3 is CASSEAPEAKNIQYF. Here the CDR3 DNA reads TGTGCCAGCAGTGAGGCCCCGGAGGCCAAAAACATTCAGTACTTC.

This chain joins TRBV18 and TRBJ1-2; D ambiguous. The CDR3 is made up of 14 amino acids. The germline V and J ends were trimmed by 1 base and 1 base, with 7 bases remaining between them. Germline V gives CDR1 KGHSH, CDR2 LQKENI. The CDR3 loop reads CASSPLGRNYGYTF. The CDR3 DNA is TGTGCCAGCTCACCACTCGGGCGTAACTATGGCTACACCTTC.

This clonotype came up many times. The chain employs TRBV2 and TRBJ1-2; 7 positions agree with TRBD1. J gave up 2 bases and V 5 bases, and 2 bases lay outside the gene matches. The CDR3 runs 13 residues. Germline V CDR1 and CDR2: SNHLY, FYNNEI. This chain's CDR3 is CASSPQGNYGYTF. CDR3 nucleotide sequence: TGTGCCAGCAGTCCACAGGGGAACTATGGCTACACCTTC.

This clonotype has a handful of counts. The rearrangement uses TRBV25-1 and TRBJ1-2, with 8 bases that match TRBD1. V was clipped by 7 bases and J by 7 bases; unmatched bases: 11. The CDR3 is 14 amino acids. In germline, CDR1 is MGHDK, CDR2 SYGVNS. The CDR3 bases are TGTGCCAGCACCGCTGCAGGGGGCGAAGCTGGCTACACCTTC. It translates to CASTAAGGEAGYTF.

The chain is built from TRBV29-1 and TRBJ1-6; maybe TRBD1 (5 bases). The CDR3 covers 13 residues. Trimming pared 8 bases from V and 7 bases from J, leaving 15 bases between. The germline gives CDR1 SQVTM, CDR2 ANQGSEA. Here the CDR3 reads CSLVQGRNSPLHF. The CDR3 coding sequence is TGCAGCTTAGTCCAGGGACGGAATTCACCCCTCCACTTT.

As for this clonotype: This could be a read error, since a much larger clone is one nucleotide away. The gene calls are TRBV10-3 and TRBJ1-2; 8 nucleotides agree with TRBD1. CDR1 and CDR2 from the germline V gene are ENHRY and SYGVKD. This CDR3 comprises 13 residues. DNA of the CDR3: TGTGCCAGCACCGAGACAGGGGTCGGTGGCAACACCTTC. It codes for CASTETGVGGNTF.

To note about this clonotype: This may come from a read error, since a much larger clone is one base off. This chain joins TRBV7-6 and TRBJ1-2; unclear D gene. CDR1 is SGHVS and CDR2 is FNYEAQ in the germline V gene. CDR3 length equals 11 residues. Trimming left V 4 bases short and J 9 bases short, with 9 bases between. CDR3 DNA: TGTGCCAGCAGCTCCATGGGCCGCTACACCTTC. Translating it yields CASSSMGRYTF.

V is TRBV2 and J is TRBJ2-5; no clear D gene. The CDR3 runs 11 residues. The V and J ends lost 5 bases and 7 bases respectively, with 8 bases between them. Germline V gene lookup returns CDR1 SNHLY and CDR2 FYNNEI. The CDR3 spells CASSPNGTQYF. The CDR3 DNA reads as TGTGCCAGCAGTCCGAACGGGACCCAGTACTTC.

The rearrangement joins TRBV11-2 to TRBJ1-1; TRBD1 aligns across 7 bases. The ends lost 5 bases at V and 10 bases at J; junction bases unmatched: 10. Germline-derived CDR1 and CDR2 are SGHAT and FQNNGV. There are 13 residues in the CDR3. The DNA of the CDR3 is TGTGCCAGCAGCGCCGGGGACAGAACTTTAGCTTTCTTT. As protein: CASSAGDRTLAFF.

The chain joins TRBV11-2 to TRBJ2-1, with TRBD1 matching 11 bases. The CDR3 has 18 residues. The junction had 13 bases not matched to a gene; V was cut back by 2 bases and J by 7 bases. Germline V gene sequence: CDR1 SGHAT, CDR2 FQNNGV. The CDR3 is CASSLYKGTGGIGNEQFF. CDR3 DNA: TGTGCCAGCAGCTTATATAAGGGGACAGGGGGAATAGGGAATGAGCAGTTCTTC.

Ten or more counts support this clonotype. The chain carries TRBV7-9 and TRBJ2-7; a possible D gene is TRBD1 (5 bases). Trimming removed 5 bases from V and 6 bases from J, with 23 bases in between. The CDR3 spans 16 residues. Per germline, CDR1 SEHNR and CDR2 FQNEAQ (reference sequence). Here the CDR3 reads CASSMPLGVTASEQYF. The CDR3 coding sequence is TGTGCCAGCAGCATGCCTCTAGGGGTTACCGCTAGCGAGCAGTACTTC.

The chain uses TRBV25-1 and TRBJ2-3; 9 bases match TRBD1. The CDR3 sequence is 17 residues long. The germline V gene encodes CDR1 MGHDK and CDR2 SYGVNS. V trimming: 5 bases; J trimming: 5 bases; junction bases outside the gene matches: 14. The CDR3 region is CASSLDRTGGGGDTQYF. The CDR3 DNA follows: TGTGCCAGCAGTTTAGACCGCACAGGGGGCGGAGGAGATACGCAGTATTTT.

The gene calls are TRBV5-1 and TRBJ2-1, with 12 nucleotides matching TRBD2. V was pared by 4 bases and J by 5 bases, with 10 bases of the junction left unmatched. The length of the CDR3 is 17 residues. In germline, CDR1 is SGHRS, CDR2 YFSETQ. The CDR3 loop is CASSRLAGGITDNEQFF. The CDR3 region has the DNA TGCGCCAGCAGCAGGCTAGCGGGAGGGATTACCGACAATGAGCAGTTCTTC.

This clonotype was counted at least ten times. The CDR3 region has the DNA TGCGCCAGCAGCTTGGACATAGGCTCTGGAAACACCATATATTTT. Protein sequence: CASSLDIGSGNTIYF. The chain has TRBV5-1 and TRBJ1-3; D not resolved. Deletions cut 0 bases from V and 0 bases from J, with 7 bases between. The CDR3 loop spans 15 amino acids. Germline V gene sequence: CDR1 SGHRS, CDR2 YFSETQ. The full variable domain, its missing parts supplied by reference TRBV5-1 and TRBJ1-3, is KAGVTQTPRYLIKTRGQQVTLSCSPISGHRSVSWYQQTPGQGLQFLFEYFSETQRNKGNFPGRFSGRQFSNSRSEMNVSTLELGDSALYLCASSLDIGSGNTIYFGEGSWLTVV.

Ten or more counts support this clonotype. The chain has TRBV25-1 and TRBJ2-1; D gene uncertain. The germline V and J ends were trimmed by 4 bases and 5 bases, with 3 bases remaining between them. There are 11 residues in the CDR3. Germline V gene sequence: CDR1 MGHDK, CDR2 SYGVNS. As DNA, the CDR3 is TGTGCCAGCAGTGCACACAATGAGCAGTTCTTC. It encodes CASSAHNEQFF.

In its sample, this clonotype was seen many times. The gene calls are TRBV9 and TRBJ2-3, with D hard to call. CDR1 is SGDLS and CDR2 is YYNGEE in the germline V gene. The CDR3 has 15 amino acids. V was pared by 0 bases and J by 1 base, with 9 bases between. CDR3 nucleotides: TGTGCCAGCAGCGTAGTACTCAGCGGCACAGATACGCAGTATTTT. Its protein is CASSVVLSGTDTQYF. Variable domain in full (rest from reference TRBV9 and TRBJ2-3): DSGVTQTPKHLITATGQRVTLRCSPRSGDLSVYWYQQSLDQGLQFLIQYYNGEERAKGNILERFSAQQFPDLHSELNLSSLELGDSALYFCASSVVLSGTDTQYFGPGTRLTVL.

CDR3 coding DNA: TGTGCCAGCAGCTTAGAACAACGGGGGGAGATTAGAAATGAAGCTTTCTTT. Its translation: CASSLEQRGEIRNEAFF. This sequence joins TRBV7-8 and TRBJ1-1, with D perhaps matching TRBD1 (5 bases). V lost 1 base and J 7 bases, leaving 22 bases between the germline ends. The CDR3 spans 17 residues. Germline CDR1 reads SGHVS; CDR2 reads FQNEAQ.

The J gene is TRBJ1-1, the V gene TRBV10-3; D is unresolved. V lost 6 bases and J lost 6, with 14 bases in between. In germline, CDR1 is ENHRY, CDR2 SYGVKD. This CDR3 comprises 13 residues. CDR3 protein: CAISGKVGSEAFF. The CDR3 DNA reads as TGTGCCATCAGCGGGAAGGTTGGCTCTGAAGCTTTCTTT.